Listed here is a single T cell receptor beta chain. The sample is drawn from a study of blood T cell repertoires in COVID-19. V trimming: 5 bases; J trimming: 9 bases; junction bases outside the gene matches: 10. The CDR3 is 14 residues long. Germline V gene sequence: CDR1 SGHTA, CDR2 FQGNSA. The protocol was immunoSEQ multiplex PCR, while the TCRdb copy is restricted to in-frame clones and leaves out a portion. The table has fewer than 250,000 clones, roughly 90% seen once; the top ten hold around 2.8%. The chain links TRBV7-2 to TRBJ1-5; 7 nucleotides match TRBD1. Sequences were obtained from peripheral blood. This TCR was recovered from a woman aged 55-70 years with acute or convalescent COVID-19. The CDR3 here is CASSTTGASGPQHF. The CDR3 nucleotides are TGTGCCAGCAGCACCACAGGGGCCTCGGGGCCCCAGCATTTT.